The rows below give T cell receptor beta chains drawn from one sample of a study of blood T cells in healthy people across ages. From the 5' RACE reads, TCRdb called clonotypes with MiXCR, one entry per CDR3 protein. Of around 970,000 distinct CDR3 sequences in the sample, roughly half were seen once. Sequencing input: blood. Source of these receptors: an older woman in good health. CDR3s include the opening cysteine and the closing phenylalanine or tryptophan. The D gene is left open where the match is weak. Size is stated for part of the rows, as once, few or many counts, or as a class when the clone is expanded.

j_gene | v_gene | abundance | d_gene | CDR3aa | CDR3nt
TRBJ2-5 | TRBV30 | few | - | CTGSLRGETQYF | TGTACCGGAAGTTTGAGGGGAGAGACCCAGTACTTC
TRBJ2-3 | TRBV4-1 | - | TRBD1 | CASSQDSGTGTDTQYF | TGCGCCAGCAGCCAAGACTCCGGGACAGGGACAGATACGCAGTATTTT
TRBJ2-4 | TRBV24-1 | - | - | CATSESAKNIQYF | TGTGCCACCAGTGAATCAGCCAAAAACATTCAGTACTTC
TRBJ1-2 | TRBV5-1 | - | TRBD1 | CASSHRTGSYGCTF | TGCGCCAGCAGCCATAGGACAGGGAGCTATGGCTGCACCTTC
TRBJ2-7 | TRBV20-1 | - | TRBD2 | CSARGTGGPYEQYF | TGCAGTGCTAGAGGGACGGGGGGGCCCTACGAGCAGTACTTC
TRBJ2-4 | TRBV4-3 | - | TRBD1 | CASSQDLPGTGMDIQYF | TGCGCCAGCAGCCAAGACCTCCCGGGGACAGGGATGGACATTCAGTACTTC
TRBJ1-2 | TRBV24-1 | - | - | CATSDPGYGYTF | TGTGCCACCAGTGATCCAGGCTATGGCTACACCTTC
TRBJ1-2 | TRBV6-1 | few | - | CASSVGGVRGYTF | TGTGCCAGCAGTGTTGGAGGGGTCCGTGGCTACACCTTC
TRBJ2-3 | TRBV4-1 | - | - | CASRPRGLAGPSGDTQYF | TGCGCCTCCCGGCCGAGAGGTTTGGCAGGCCCCTCGGGAGATACGCAGTATTTT
TRBJ1-4 | TRBV6-1 | - | TRBD1 | CASSPGQGSTKEKLFF | TGTGCCAGCAGCCCGGGACAGGGGTCAACTAAGGAAAAACTGTTTTTT
TRBJ2-5 | TRBV4-3 | few | TRBD2 | CASSQAWAGGLEQYF | TGCGCCAGCAGCCAAGCGTGGGCGGGAGGGCTTGAGCAGTACTTC
TRBJ2-3 | TRBV4-1 | - | - | CASSQKGGGTDTQYF | TGCGCCAGCAGCCAAAAGGGCGGGGGCACAGATACGCAGTATTTT
TRBJ1-2 | TRBV12-3/TRBV12-4 | few | - | CASSFEIDGYTF | TGTGCCAGCAGTTTTGAGATCGATGGCTACACCTTC
TRBJ2-1 | TRBV12-3/TRBV12-4 | - | TRBD2 | CASGPTSESSYNEQFF | TGTGCCAGCGGACCGACTAGCGAGAGTTCCTACAATGAGCAGTTCTTC
TRBJ1-2 | TRBV28 | - | - | CASSWNSGYTF | TGTGCCAGCAGTTGGAACTCCGGCTACACCTTC
TRBJ2-5 | TRBV2 | - | TRBD2 | CASSVVAGVTETQYF | TGTGCCAGCAGTGTGGTAGCGGGAGTGACAGAGACCCAGTACTTC